This is a list of T cell receptor beta chains from one sample in a study of CXCR3-negative and CXCR3-positive naive CD8 T cells. TCRdb re-called the 5' RACE reads and catalogs CDR3 proteins one per entry, DNA excluded. The table gives around 150,000 distinct CDR3 sequences; the top ten clones make up 0.4% to 0.45% of it. Material: naive CXCR3+ CD8+ T cells from blood. All receptors derive from a human donor in good health. Some clones in this sample may be carry-over from other donors' samples. Each CDR3 is given with its conserved first and last residue.

CDR3 protein	J gene	V gene
CASSSDSSGTDTQYF	TRBJ2-3	TRBV27
CASRKSPGDTQYF	TRBJ2-3	TRBV28
CASSEGSANPQETQYF	TRBJ2-5	TRBV2
CASSQDRSGSYEQYF	TRBJ2-7	TRBV4-3
CATSGGLAEYNEQFF	TRBJ2-1	TRBV24-1
CASSNRENYPDEQFF	TRBJ2-1	TRBV28
CASSFRGRLSYGYTF	TRBJ1-2	TRBV28
CASGPAGKQETQYF	TRBJ2-5	TRBV12-3/TRBV12-4
CASMGDTGELFF	TRBJ2-2	TRBV7-3
CSAREILGPIHEQFF	TRBJ2-1	TRBV20-1
CASSDVGLVVYNEQFF	TRBJ2-1	TRBV14
CATATSGGDNEQFF	TRBJ2-1	TRBV19
CASSATQGYYEQYF	TRBJ2-7	TRBV2
CASSERDRGLYEQYF	TRBJ2-7	TRBV25-1
CASSQWVYEQYF	TRBJ2-7	TRBV23-1